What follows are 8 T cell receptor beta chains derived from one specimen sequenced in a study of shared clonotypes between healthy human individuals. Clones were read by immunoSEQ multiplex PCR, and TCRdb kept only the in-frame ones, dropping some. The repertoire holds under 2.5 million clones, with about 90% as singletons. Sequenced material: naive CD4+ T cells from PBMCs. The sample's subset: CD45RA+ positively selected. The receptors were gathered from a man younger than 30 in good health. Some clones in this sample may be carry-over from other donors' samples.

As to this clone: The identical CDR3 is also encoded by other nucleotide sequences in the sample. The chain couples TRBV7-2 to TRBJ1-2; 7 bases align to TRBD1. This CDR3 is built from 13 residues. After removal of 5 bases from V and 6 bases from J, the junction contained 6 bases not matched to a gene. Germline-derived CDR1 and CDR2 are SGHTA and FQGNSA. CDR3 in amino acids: CASSPRTGDGYTF. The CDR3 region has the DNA TGTGCCAGCAGCCCCAGGACAGGAGATGGCTACACCTTC.

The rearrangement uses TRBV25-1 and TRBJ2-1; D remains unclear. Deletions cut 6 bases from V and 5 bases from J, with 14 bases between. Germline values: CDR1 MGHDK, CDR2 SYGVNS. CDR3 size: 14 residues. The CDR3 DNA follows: TGTGCCAGCAGGTCGGCAGTTGGAGACAATGAGCAGTTCTTC. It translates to CASRSAVGDNEQFF.

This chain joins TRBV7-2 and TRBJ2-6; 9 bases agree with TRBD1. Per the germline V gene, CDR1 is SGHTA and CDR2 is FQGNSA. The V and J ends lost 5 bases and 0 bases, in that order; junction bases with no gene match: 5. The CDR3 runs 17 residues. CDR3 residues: CASSMTGGNSGANVLTF. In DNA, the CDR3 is TGTGCCAGCAGCATGACAGGGGGTAACTCTGGGGCCAACGTCCTGACTTTC. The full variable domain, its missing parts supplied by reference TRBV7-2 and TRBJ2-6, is GAGVSQSPSNKVTEKGKDVELRCDPISGHTALYWYRQSLGQGLEFLIYFQGNSAPDKSGLPSDRFSAERTGGSVSTLTIQRTQQEDSAVYLCASSMTGGNSGANVLTFGAGSRLTVL.

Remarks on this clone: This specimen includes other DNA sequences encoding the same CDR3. The CDR3 is CASSPNYNEQFF. The CDR3 bases are TGTGCCAGCTCACCAAATTACAATGAGCAGTTCTTC. V gene TRBV18 combines with J gene TRBJ2-1; no definite D call. There are 12 residues in the CDR3. Trimming left V 2 bases short and J 4 bases short, with 3 bases between. From germline, CDR1 is KGHSH and CDR2 LQKENI.

CDR3 in DNA: TGCGCCAGCAGCTTGGTGGGACTAGCACTTGAGCAGTTCTTC. This gives the protein CASSLVGLALEQFF. The rearrangement uses TRBV5-1 and TRBJ2-1; TRBD2 agrees at 9 bases. This CDR3 region has 14 residues. V shed 0 bases, J shed 9 bases, and the junction held 4 bases outside the gene matches. Germline V gene lookup returns CDR1 SGHRS and CDR2 YFSETQ.

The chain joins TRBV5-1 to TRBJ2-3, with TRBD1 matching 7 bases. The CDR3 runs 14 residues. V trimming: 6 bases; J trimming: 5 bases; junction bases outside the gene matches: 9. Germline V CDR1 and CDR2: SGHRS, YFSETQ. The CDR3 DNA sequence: TGCGCCAGCACAGAGGGACAGCCCTTAGATACGCAGTATTTT. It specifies CASTEGQPLDTQYF. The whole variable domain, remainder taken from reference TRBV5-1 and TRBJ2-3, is KAGVTQTPRYLIKTRGQQVTLSCSPISGHRSVSWYQQTPGQGLQFLFEYFSETQRNKGNFPGRFSGRQFSNSRSEMNVSTLELGDSALYLCASTEGQPLDTQYFGPGTRLTVL.

The CDR3 loop reads CSVEARLTNTEAFF. CDR3 DNA sequence: TGCAGCGTTGAAGCACGGCTGACGAACACTGAAGCTTTCTTT. The chain couples TRBV29-1 to TRBJ1-1, with D hard to call. CDR3 size: 14 residues. CDR1 is SQVTM and CDR2 is ANQGSEA in the germline V gene. Trimming removed 1 base at V and 1 base at J, with 10 bases between.

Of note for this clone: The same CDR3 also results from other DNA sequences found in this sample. For the CDR3, the DNA is TGTGCCAGCAGCTGGGGGGGTCAGCCCCAGCATTTT. Translation: CASSWGGQPQHF. The V and J genes are TRBV28 and TRBJ1-5; D is perhaps TRBD1 (5 bases). V was trimmed by 6 bases and J by 6 bases, leaving 9 bases between them. Germline lookup yields CDR1 MDHEN and CDR2 SYDVKM. The CDR3 runs to 12 residues.